Given below is one T cell receptor (beta chain) in context. The antigen remains unidentified. Read coverage stops 3 residues before the CDR3 terminus; the germline J gene supplies the remainder. Reduced serum IgG, IgA and/or IgM plus specific antibody deficiency defined CVID. This entry is derived from a study of T cell clonality in common variable immunodeficiency. Study results and caveats: Reportedly, TCR beta sequences from common variable immunodeficiency showed fewer deletions and N-nucleotide insertions.

The germline V gene encodes CDR1 GTSNPN and CDR2 SVGIG (reference sequence). J gave up 3 bases and V 2 bases, and 5 bases lay outside the gene matches. CDR3 length: 14 amino acids. Sequencing used immunoSEQ multiplex PCR; TCRdb keeps in-frame clones, though not all of them. The sample shows 30,000 to 40,000 clones, none of them appearing just once. The sequence was collected from a human donor with common variable immunodeficiency. J is TRBJ2-3 and V is TRBV30; 7 nucleotides match TRBD2. The sample was peripheral blood mononuclear cells. The DNA read from the CDR3 is TGTGCCTGGAGTAGTCTAGCGGAAACAGATACG. It yields the protein CAWSSLAETDT. The complete CDR3 sequence is CAWSSLAETDTQYF.